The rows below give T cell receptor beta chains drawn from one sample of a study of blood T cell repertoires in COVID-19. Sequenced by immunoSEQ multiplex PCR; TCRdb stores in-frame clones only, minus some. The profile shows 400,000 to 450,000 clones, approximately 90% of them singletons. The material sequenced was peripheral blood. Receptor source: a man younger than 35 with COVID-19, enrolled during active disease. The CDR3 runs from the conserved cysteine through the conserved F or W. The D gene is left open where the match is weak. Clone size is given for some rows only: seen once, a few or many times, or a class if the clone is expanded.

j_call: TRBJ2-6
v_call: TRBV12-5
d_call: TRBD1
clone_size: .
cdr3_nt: TGTGCTAGTGGTTTTCTGACAGGGCAACATGGGGCCAACGTCCTGACTTTC
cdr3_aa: CASGFLTGQHGANVLTF

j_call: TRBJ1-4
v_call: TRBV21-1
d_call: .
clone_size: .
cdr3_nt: TGTGCCAGCAGCAAAGATAGGGGCGACCGAGAACCTAATGAAAAACTGTTTTTT
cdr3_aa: CASSKDRGDREPNEKLFF

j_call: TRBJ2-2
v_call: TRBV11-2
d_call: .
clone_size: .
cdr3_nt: TGTGCCAGCAGCTTAGGCCTAGCCCGAAACACCGGGGAGCTGTTTTTT
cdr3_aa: CASSLGLARNTGELFF

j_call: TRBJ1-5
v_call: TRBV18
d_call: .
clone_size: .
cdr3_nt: TGTGCCAGCTCACCCGCCAGTAATCAGCCCCAGCATTTT
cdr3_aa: CASSPASNQPQHF

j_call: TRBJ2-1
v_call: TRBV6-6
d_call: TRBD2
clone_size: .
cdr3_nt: TGTGCCAGCAGTTATCTTGCTAGCGGAGTCTACAATGAGCAGTTCTTC
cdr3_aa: CASSYLASGVYNEQFF

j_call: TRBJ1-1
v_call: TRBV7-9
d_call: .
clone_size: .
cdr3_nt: TGTGCCAGCAGCCCAGAGGGTGGTTACACTGAAGCTTTCTTT
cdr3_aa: CASSPEGGYTEAFF

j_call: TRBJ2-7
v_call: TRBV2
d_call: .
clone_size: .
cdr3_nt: TGTGCCAGCAGCGAACGTCCCCCCCCCTCCTACGAGCAGTACTTC
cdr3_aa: CASSERPPPSYEQYF

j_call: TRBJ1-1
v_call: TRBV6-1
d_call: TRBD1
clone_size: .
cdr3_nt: TGTGCCAGCAGTTATTTGGACAGGGGGCCAGCTTTCTTT
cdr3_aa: CASSYLDRGPAFF

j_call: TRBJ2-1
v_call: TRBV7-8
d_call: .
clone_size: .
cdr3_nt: TGTGCCAGCAGCTTAGCGCTAGGTCGGGATGAGCAGTTCTTC
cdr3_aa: CASSLALGRDEQFF

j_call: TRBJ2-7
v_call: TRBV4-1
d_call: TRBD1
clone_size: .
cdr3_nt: TGCGCCAGCAGCCAAACCTCCGGGACAGGAATTTCTCGGGCCTACGAGCAGTACTTC
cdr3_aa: CASSQTSGTGISRAYEQYF

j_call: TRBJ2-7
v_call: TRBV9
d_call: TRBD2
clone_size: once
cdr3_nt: TGTGCCAGCAGCCCCAGCGGGGGGCTGTACGAGCAGTACTTC
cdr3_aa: CASSPSGGLYEQYF

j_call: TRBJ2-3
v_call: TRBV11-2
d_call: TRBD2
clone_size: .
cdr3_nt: TGTGCCAGCAGCTTAGAACTAGCGGGAGGGTTTAAAGATACGCAGTATTTT
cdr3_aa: CASSLELAGGFKDTQYF

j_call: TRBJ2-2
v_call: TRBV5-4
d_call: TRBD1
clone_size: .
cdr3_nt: TGTGCCAGCAGCTTGTTTAAGGGACAGGGGAACACCGGGGAGCTGTTTTTT
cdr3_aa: CASSLFKGQGNTGELFF

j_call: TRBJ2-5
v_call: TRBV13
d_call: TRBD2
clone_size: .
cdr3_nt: TGTGCCAGCAGCTTGGGAGGGTACCAAGAGACCCAGTACTTC
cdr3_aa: CASSLGGYQETQYF

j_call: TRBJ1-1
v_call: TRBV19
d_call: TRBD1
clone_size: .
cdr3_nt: TGTGCCAGTTGGACAGGAGGATTATTGGGTGAAGCTTTCTTT
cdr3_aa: CASWTGGLLGEAFF

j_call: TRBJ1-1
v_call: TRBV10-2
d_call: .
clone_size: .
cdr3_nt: TGCGCCAGCAGTGAAAACAGGAAGAACACTGAAGCTTTCTTT
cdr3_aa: CASSENRKNTEAFF

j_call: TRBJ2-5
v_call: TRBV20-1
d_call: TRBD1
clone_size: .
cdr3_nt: TGCAGTGCTAGTCCATCAAGCAGGGGGCGGGAGACCCAGTACTTC
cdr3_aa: CSASPSSRGRETQYF

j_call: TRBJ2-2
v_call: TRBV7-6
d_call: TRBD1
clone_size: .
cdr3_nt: TGTGCCAGCAGCGCAATCGGCGGACAGGGAGGCACCGGGGAGCTGTTTTTT
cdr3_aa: CASSAIGGQGGTGELFF

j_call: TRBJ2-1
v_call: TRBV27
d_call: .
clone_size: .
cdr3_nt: TGTGCCAGCAGGACCTTTGGAGTCGATGAGCAGTTCTTC
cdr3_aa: CASRTFGVDEQFF

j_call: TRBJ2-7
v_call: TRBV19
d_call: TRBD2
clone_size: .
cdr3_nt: TGTGCCAGTAGTATAGGACTAGCGGGAGCCTACGAGCAGTACTTC
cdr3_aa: CASSIGLAGAYEQYF

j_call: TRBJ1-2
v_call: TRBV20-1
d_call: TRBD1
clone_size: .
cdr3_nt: TGCAGTGCTAGTGAATGGGACAGGGCCCATGGCTACACCTTC
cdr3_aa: CSASEWDRAHGYTF

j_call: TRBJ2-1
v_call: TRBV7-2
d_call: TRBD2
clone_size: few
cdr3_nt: TGTGCCAGCAGCTCTACTAGCGGTGGGTTTTATGAGCAGTTCTTC
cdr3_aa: CASSSTSGGFYEQFF

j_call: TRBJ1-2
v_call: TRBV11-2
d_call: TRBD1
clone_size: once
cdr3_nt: TGTGCCAGCGGGAACGCAGGGGGCGCTGGCTACACCTTC
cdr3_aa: CASGNAGGAGYTF

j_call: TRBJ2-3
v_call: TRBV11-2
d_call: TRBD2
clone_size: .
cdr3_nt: TGTGCCAGCATCACCGGGACTAGCGACTGGGATACGCAGTATTTT
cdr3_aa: CASITGTSDWDTQYF

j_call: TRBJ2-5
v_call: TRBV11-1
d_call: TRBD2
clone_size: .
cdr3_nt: TGTGCCAGCAGCTTACGGATAGCGGGAGAAGAGACCCAGTACTTC
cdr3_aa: CASSLRIAGEETQYF

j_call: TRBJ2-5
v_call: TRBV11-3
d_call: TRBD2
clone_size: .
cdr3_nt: TGTGCCAGCAGCCCCTCGTTAGCGGGAAGGGCCCAAGAGACCCAGTACTTC
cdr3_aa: CASSPSLAGRAQETQYF

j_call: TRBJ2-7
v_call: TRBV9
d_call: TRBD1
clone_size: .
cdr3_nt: TGTGCCAGCAGCCTCCAACCGGGACAGTCATACGAGCAGTACTTC
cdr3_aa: CASSLQPGQSYEQYF

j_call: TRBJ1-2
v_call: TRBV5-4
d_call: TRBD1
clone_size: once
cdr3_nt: TGTGCCAGCAGCTCCGGGACAGCTGAATACTATGGCTACACCTTC
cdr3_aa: CASSSGTAEYYGYTF

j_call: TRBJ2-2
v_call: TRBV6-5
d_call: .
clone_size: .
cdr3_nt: TGTGCCACCCGGGGGACCGGGGAGCTGTTTTTT
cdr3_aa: CATRGTGELFF

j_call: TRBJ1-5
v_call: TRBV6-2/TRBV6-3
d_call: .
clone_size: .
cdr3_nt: TGTGCCAGCAGTTACATGTGGGCAAATCAGCCCCAGCATTTT
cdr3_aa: CASSYMWANQPQHF

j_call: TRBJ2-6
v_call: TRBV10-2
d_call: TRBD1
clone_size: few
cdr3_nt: TGCGCCAGCACCGACAGGGAGACGGCTGGGGCCAACGTCCTGACTTTC
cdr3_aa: CASTDRETAGANVLTF

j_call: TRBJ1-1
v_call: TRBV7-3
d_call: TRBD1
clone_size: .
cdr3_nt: TGTGCCAGCAGCTTTGACAGGGGCCATGAAGCTTTCTTT
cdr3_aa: CASSFDRGHEAFF

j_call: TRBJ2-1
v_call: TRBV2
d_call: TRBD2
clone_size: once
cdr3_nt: TGTGCCAGCAGGCCGGGACTAGCGGGGCCTGAGCAGTTCTTC
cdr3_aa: CASRPGLAGPEQFF

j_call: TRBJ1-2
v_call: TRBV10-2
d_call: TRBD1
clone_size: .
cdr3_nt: TGCGCCAGCAGCGGAGGACAGGGGATCGGCTACACCTTC
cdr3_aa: CASSGGQGIGYTF

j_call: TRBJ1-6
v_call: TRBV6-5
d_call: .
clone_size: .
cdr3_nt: TGTGCCAGTGGAGGGGCAGGTGTAACCCTCCACTTT
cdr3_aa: CASGGAGVTLHF

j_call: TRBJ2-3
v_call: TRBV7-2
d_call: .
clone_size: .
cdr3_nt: TGTGCCAGCAGCTTAGGGGCTAGCACGACAGATACGCAGTATTTT
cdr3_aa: CASSLGASTTDTQYF

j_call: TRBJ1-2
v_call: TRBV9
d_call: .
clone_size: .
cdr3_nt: TGTGCCAGCAGCGTAGGCCAGGGGACTGGCTACACCTTC
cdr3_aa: CASSVGQGTGYTF

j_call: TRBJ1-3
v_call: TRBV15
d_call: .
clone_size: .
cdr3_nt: TGTGCCACCAGCAGAGACAGGGGTAGTGGAAACACCATATATTTT
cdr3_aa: CATSRDRGSGNTIYF

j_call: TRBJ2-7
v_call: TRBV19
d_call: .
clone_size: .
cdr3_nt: TGTGCCAGTAGCGGGATAAACTCCTACGAGCAGTACTTC
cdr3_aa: CASSGINSYEQYF

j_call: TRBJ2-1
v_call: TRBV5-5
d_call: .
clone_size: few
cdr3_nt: TGTGCCAGCACCTGGAGCGGCTACAATGAGCAGTTCTTC
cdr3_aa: CASTWSGYNEQFF

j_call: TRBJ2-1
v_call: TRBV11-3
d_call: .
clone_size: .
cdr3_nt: TGTGCCAGCAGCTTTTCGCGGGACTACAATGAGCAGTTCTTC
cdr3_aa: CASSFSRDYNEQFF

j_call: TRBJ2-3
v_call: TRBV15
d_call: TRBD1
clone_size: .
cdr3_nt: TGTGCCACCAGCAGAGTGGGCAGGGGGAGAGATACGCAGTATTTT
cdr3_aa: CATSRVGRGRDTQYF

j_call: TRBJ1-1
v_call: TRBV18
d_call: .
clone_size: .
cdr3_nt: TGTGCCAGCTCACCACTTAGTGGGGGGAGTGAAGCTTTCTTT
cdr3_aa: CASSPLSGGSEAFF

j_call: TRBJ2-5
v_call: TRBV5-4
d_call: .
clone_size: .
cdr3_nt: TGTGCCAGCAGCTCAACCGGGACAAGAGAAGAGACCCAGTACTTC
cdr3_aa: CASSSTGTREETQYF

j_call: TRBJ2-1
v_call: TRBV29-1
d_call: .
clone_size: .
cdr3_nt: TGCAGCGTCCCCGGCCCTAGCCCCAATGAGCAGTTCTTC
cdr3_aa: CSVPGPSPNEQFF

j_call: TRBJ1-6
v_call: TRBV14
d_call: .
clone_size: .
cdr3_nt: TGTGCCAGCAGCCAAGATCGGGGGGCTTATTCACCCCTCCACTTT
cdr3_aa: CASSQDRGAYSPLHF

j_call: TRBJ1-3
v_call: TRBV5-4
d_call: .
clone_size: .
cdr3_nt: TGTGCCAGCAGCTCACAGGGAGGGGGAAACACCATATATTTT
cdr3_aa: CASSSQGGGNTIYF

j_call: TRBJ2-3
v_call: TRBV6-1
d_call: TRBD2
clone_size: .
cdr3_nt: TGTGCCAGCAGTGAAAGTCTAGCGGTCGTACCCACAGATACGCAGTATTTT
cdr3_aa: CASSESLAVVPTDTQYF

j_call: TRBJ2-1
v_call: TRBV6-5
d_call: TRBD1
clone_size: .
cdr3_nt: TGTGCCGATCCGGGACAGGGGGCGCGTGATGAGCAGTTCTTC
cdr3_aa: CADPGQGARDEQFF

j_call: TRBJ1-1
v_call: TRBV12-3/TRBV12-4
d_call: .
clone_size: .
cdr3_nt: TGTGCCAGCAGTCCGACAGCGAACACTGAAGCTTTCTTT
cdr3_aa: CASSPTANTEAFF

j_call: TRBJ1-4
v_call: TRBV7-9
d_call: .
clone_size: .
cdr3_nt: TGTGCCAGCAGCTTAGGAACATCTGAAAAACTGTTTTTT
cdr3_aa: CASSLGTSEKLFF

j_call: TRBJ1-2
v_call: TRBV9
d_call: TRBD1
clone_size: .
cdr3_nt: TGTGCCAGCAGCACTATGACAGGGTTTAATGGTGGCTACACCTTC
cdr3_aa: CASSTMTGFNGGYTF

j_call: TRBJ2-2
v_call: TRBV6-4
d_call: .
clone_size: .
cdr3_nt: TGTGCCAGCAGTGTCCAGGGCACCGGGGAGCTGTTTTTT
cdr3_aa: CASSVQGTGELFF

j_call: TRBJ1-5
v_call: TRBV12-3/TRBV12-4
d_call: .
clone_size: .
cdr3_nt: TGTGCCAGCAGTCAGGGGAATCAGCCCCAGCATTTT
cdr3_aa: CASSQGNQPQHF